These 16 T cell receptor beta chains were sequenced from one sample in a study of blood T cell dynamics during melanoma immunotherapy (dated by TCRdb to 2018 to 2021). Preparation of the library involved the immunoSEQ multiplex PCR assay. The clones in this table, taken by TCRdb from immuneACCESS, are in-frame only. Not every clone is retained; where verified, under half of the shortfall comes from an unresolved V gene, and the cause of the rest is unknown. For this sample there are 10,000 to 13,000 clones; around nine tenths appear just once. Together, the top ten hold 5% to 6.5% of the sample. Interpreted using the paper, the time point label stands for: week 3, after first cycle of checkpoint inhibitor. The sequencing here drew on blood, taken from a patient treated with checkpoint blockade. Receptors were obtained from a human donor with melanoma.

J is TRBJ1-2 and V is TRBV19; D is uncertain. Looked up from germline, CDR1 is LNHDA and CDR2 is SQIVND (reference sequence). The CDR3 has 13 residues. V was clipped by 4 bases and J by 5 bases, with 11 bases between them. The CDR3 DNA is TGTGCCAGTAGTAGGGCGTCCGAGTATGGCTACACCTTC. It translates to CASSRASEYGYTF.

The genes are TRBV10-3 and TRBJ1-5; D is possibly TRBD1 (6 bases). This CDR3 has 16 amino acids. V was shortened by 5 bases and J by 0 bases, with 14 bases between the two germline ends. In germline, CDR1 is ENHRY, CDR2 SYGVKD. In DNA, the CDR3 is TGTGCCATCAGTAAGGACAGTTCTTATAGCAATCAGCCCCAGCATTTT. Amino acids: CAISKDSSYSNQPQHF.

V gene TRBV10-3 combines with J gene TRBJ2-3; no clear D. The germline CDR1 and CDR2 sequences are ENHRY and SYGVKD. The CDR3 covers 14 residues. V dropped 5 bases and J dropped 2 bases, with 11 bases sitting between them. The CDR3 DNA follows: TGTGCCATCAGTTCACGCACGGCCACAGATACGCAGTATTTT. This gives the protein CAISSRTATDTQYF.

V and J are TRBV7-8 and TRBJ1-1; maybe TRBD1 (5 bases). V was clipped by 5 bases and J by 4 bases, with 14 bases between them. Germline CDR1 is SGHVS and CDR2 is FQNEAQ. CDR3 length: 14 amino acids. The CDR3 loop is CASSEGLGGTEAFF. CDR3 DNA sequence: TGTGCCAGCAGCGAGGGACTGGGGGGCACTGAAGCTTTCTTT.

The chain couples TRBV7-9 to TRBJ1-1, with 7 nucleotides matching TRBD1. The CDR3 consists of 14 residues. V gave up 7 bases and J gave up 6 bases; unmatched junction bases: 11. In germline, CDR1 is SEHNR, CDR2 FQNEAQ (reference sequence). CDR3 sequence: CASTPTGTQAEAFF. The CDR3 DNA reads TGTGCCAGCACCCCGACAGGGACCCAAGCTGAAGCTTTCTTT.

The chain links TRBV5-1 to TRBJ2-3; D is unclear. V was trimmed by 6 bases and J by 0 bases, leaving 8 bases between them. The germline V gene encodes CDR1 SGHRS and CDR2 YFSETQ. The CDR3 has 13 residues. This CDR3 is CASTGPSTDTQYF. In DNA form, the CDR3 reads TGCGCCAGCACAGGTCCTAGCACAGATACGCAGTATTTT.

V and J are TRBV2 and TRBJ2-7; D is uncertain. The CDR3 is 12 residues long. Looked up from germline, CDR1 is SNHLY and CDR2 is FYNNEI. Trimming removed 6 bases from V and 3 bases from J, with 9 bases in between. CDR3: CASSEQSYEQYF. CDR3 DNA: TGTGCCAGCAGCGAACAGAGCTACGAGCAGTACTTC.

The chain carries TRBV5-1 and TRBJ1-2; perhaps TRBD1 as D (5 bases). Per germline, CDR1 SGHRS and CDR2 YFSETQ. The CDR3 runs 16 residues. Trimming removed 0 bases from V and 8 bases from J, with 20 bases in between. The CDR3 reads CASSLALIGGSLGYTF. The DNA for the CDR3 is TGCGCCAGCAGCTTGGCCTTAATTGGGGGATCGTTAGGCTACACCTTC.

The chain has TRBV7-6 and TRBJ2-3; D might be TRBD1 or TRBD2, each matching 5 bases. The germline V gene encodes CDR1 SGHVS and CDR2 FNYEAQ. There are 15 residues in the CDR3. V lost 3 bases and J lost 1, with 11 bases in between. The CDR3 protein is CASSLGPRRTDTQYF. The CDR3 DNA follows: TGTGCCAGCAGCTTGGGACCCCGTCGCACAGATACGCAGTATTTT. Complete variable domain (other parts from reference TRBV7-6 and TRBJ2-3): GAGVSQSPRYKVTKRGQDVALRCDPISGHVSLYWYRQALGQGPEFLTYFNYEAQQDKSGLPNDRFSAERPEGSISTLTIQRTEQRDSAMYRCASSLGPRRTDTQYFGPGTRLTVL.

The chain couples TRBV6-1 to TRBJ1-1; TRBD1 aligns across 10 bases. The CDR3 is 12 amino acids. J lost 4 bases, V lost 9 bases, and 2 bases had no gene match. Germline V gene data show CDR1 as MNHNS and CDR2 as SASEGT. Written as DNA, the CDR3 is TGTGCCAGTCGGACAGGGGGCACTGAAGCTTTCTTT. It translates to CASRTGGTEAFF.

This sequence joins TRBV30 and TRBJ1-2; TRBD1 aligns across 8 bases. This CDR3 spans 13 amino acids. The trim removed 3 bases at V and 14 bases at J, leaving 14 bases unmatched. Per the germline V gene, CDR1 is GTSNPN and CDR2 is SVGIG (reference sequence). CDR3 amino acids: CAWSPGQASSLTF. The CDR3 nucleotides read TGTGCCTGGAGCCCGGGACAGGCCAGTTCTTTGACCTTC.

The chain links TRBV6-6 to TRBJ2-7; a possible D gene is TRBD2 (6 bases). The CDR3 is made up of 12 amino acids. CDR1 and CDR2 (germline): MNHNY, SVGAGI (reference sequence). V lost 3 bases and J lost 5, with 8 bases in between. The CDR3 sequence is CASSYGGNEQYF. DNA for the CDR3: TGTGCCAGCAGTTATGGGGGGAACGAGCAGTACTTC.

The J gene is TRBJ1-6, the V gene TRBV6-5; D might be TRBD1 (5 bases). The CDR3 consists of 15 residues. Trimming pared 0 bases from V and 6 bases from J, leaving 9 bases between. Looked up from germline, CDR1 is MNHEY and CDR2 is SVGAGI. The CDR3: CASSYSTGLNSPLHF. CDR3 bases: TGTGCCAGCAGTTACTCCACAGGACTTAATTCACCCCTCCACTTT.

V is TRBV10-1 and J is TRBJ2-5; D tentatively fits TRBD1 or TRBD2 (5 bases each). The CDR3 is 18 residues long. V was clipped by 2 bases and J by 2 bases, with 21 bases between them. The germline V gene encodes CDR1 WNHNN and CDR2 SYGVQD (reference sequence). In nucleotides, the CDR3 is TGCGCCAGCAGTGAGATGTGGGGCCGGGAAGGTTATCAAGAGACCCAGTACTTC. Residues: CASSEMWGREGYQETQYF.

This clone was detected only a few times. The rearrangement uses TRBV19 and TRBJ2-7, with D perhaps matching TRBD2 (5 bases). Germline V gives CDR1 LNHDA, CDR2 SQIVND (reference sequence). CDR3 length equals 13 residues. The V end was cut by 5 bases, the J end by 3 bases, with 11 bases between. Here the CDR3 reads CASSAGDYYEQYF. CDR3 in DNA: TGTGCCAGTAGTGCCGGGGATTACTACGAGCAGTACTTC.

This chain connects TRBV5-8 to TRBJ2-1, with 12 bases fitting TRBD2. V lost 4 bases and J lost 8; bases outside the gene matches: 4. This CDR3 contains 14 residues. The germline gives CDR1 SGHTS, CDR2 YDEGEE. The CDR3 DNA reads TGTGCCAGCAGCACCCTAGCGGGAGGGGATGAGCAGTTCTTC. It codes for CASSTLAGGDEQFF.